One and the same sample provided the 32 T cell receptor beta chains below, sequenced in a study of CD8+ T cells in alopecia areata. Sequencing relied on a cDNA template that was reverse transcribed from extracted RNA. This table comes from immunoSEQ multiplex PCR, and its TCRdb copy is limited to in-frame clones, with some not included. The sample lists some 200,000 clones; 59% were seen once. The source was CD4+ T cells sorted from blood, collected at week 0. Receptors were obtained from a human donor with alopecia areata.

The chain links TRBV2 to TRBJ2-5; maybe TRBD2 (6 bases). The CDR3 totals 13 residues. CDR1 and CDR2 (germline): SNHLY, FYNNEI. Trimming removed 8 bases from V and 1 base from J, with 11 bases in between. CDR3 loop: CASGTDSQETQYF. CDR3 DNA: TGTGCCAGCGGGACTGACTCCCAAGAGACCCAGTACTTC.

This chain joins TRBV10-3 and TRBJ2-5; TRBD2 is a possible D gene (6 bases). Germline CDR1 and CDR2: ENHRY and SYGVKD. This CDR3 is built from 12 residues. The V end was cut by 10 bases, the J end by 3 bases, with 12 bases between. CDR3 bases: TGTGCCAGTCGGGACTTCGAAGAGACCCAGTACTTC. Translated, it gives CASRDFEETQYF.

The rearrangement joins TRBV5-1 to TRBJ2-2, with D unclear. The CDR3 runs to 13 residues. Trimming took 0 bases from V and 8 from J, leaving 8 bases between them. CDR1 is SGHRS and CDR2 is YFSETQ in the germline V gene. The CDR3 nucleotides read TGCGCCAGCAGCTTGGCCGTCGGAGGGGAGCTGTTTTTT. This gives the protein CASSLAVGGELFF.

J is TRBJ1-2 and V is TRBV29-1; weak D call: TRBD1 (6 bases). The CDR3 loop spans 14 amino acids. CDR1 and CDR2 from the germline V gene are SQVTM and ANQGSEA. V was trimmed by 3 bases and J by 2 bases, leaving 13 bases between them. The CDR3 coding sequence is TGCAGCGTTGACCCGGGGGGCAACAACTATGGCTACACCTTC. Amino acid sequence: CSVDPGGNNYGYTF.

This rearrangement joins TRBV6-1 to TRBJ2-1; D might be TRBD1 (5 bases). Trimming shortened V by 10 bases and J by 4 bases, and 20 bases separated the two germline ends. This CDR3 has 15 residues. Looked up from germline, CDR1 is MNHNS and CDR2 is SASEGT. Here the CDR3 DNA reads TGTGCCACCCAACCAACAGGTGCCCTTTACAATGAGCAGTTCTTC. It codes for CATQPTGALYNEQFF.

This clone has a handful of counts. The rearrangement joins TRBV7-9 to TRBJ1-2, with a weak D call TRBD1 (5 bases). There are 16 residues in the CDR3. Between the trimmed V and J ends, which lost 5 bases and 1 base, there was a span of 17 bases. Germline V CDR1 and CDR2: SEHNR, FQNEAQ (reference sequence). Here the CDR3 reads CASSAGRGLRNYGYTF. CDR3 DNA sequence: TGTGCCAGCAGCGCCGGGAGGGGATTACGTAACTATGGCTACACCTTC. The variable domain in full, with the rest retrieved from reference TRBV7-9 and TRBJ1-2, is DTGVSQNPRHKITKRGQNVTFRCDPISEHNRLYWYRQTLGQGPEFLTYFQNEAQLEKSRLLSDRFSAERPKGSFSTLEIQRTEQGDSAMYLCASSAGRGLRNYGYTFGSGTRLTVV.

The chain combines TRBV15 with TRBJ2-1, with 10 bases aligning to TRBD2. Per germline, CDR1 LNHNV and CDR2 YYDKDF (reference sequence). The V and J ends lost 2 bases and 6 bases, in that order; junction bases with no gene match: 7. This CDR3 is built from 16 residues. Written as DNA, the CDR3 is TGTGCCACCAGCAGACAAAGCGGGGGGGCGGGCAATGAGCAGTTCTTC. This gives the protein CATSRQSGGAGNEQFF.

The chain combines TRBV7-2 with TRBJ2-3; no clear D gene. Trimming stripped 5 bases from V and 2 bases from J, with 8 bases between. Germline V gene sequence: CDR1 SGHTA, CDR2 FQGNSA. The CDR3 has 13 amino acids. The CDR3 sequence: CASSRSNTDTQYF. In DNA, the CDR3 is TGTGCCAGCAGCCGTTCAAACACAGATACGCAGTATTTT.

J is TRBJ1-2 and V is TRBV4-1; 7 nucleotides align to TRBD1. Losses at the gene ends were 1 base for V and 5 bases for J; bases not matched to a gene: 10. CDR3 length equals 16 residues. The germline gives CDR1 MGHRA, CDR2 YSYEKL. DNA of the CDR3: TGCGCCAGCAGCCAAGCAGGACAGGTCATTTCGTATGGCTACACCTTC. Translated: CASSQAGQVISYGYTF.

The J gene is TRBJ2-3, the V gene TRBV7-8, with TRBD2 matching over 7 bases. After removal of 2 bases from V and 1 base from J, the junction contained 3 bases not matched to a gene. CDR1 and CDR2 from the germline V gene are SGHVS and FQNEAQ. There are 15 residues in the CDR3. The CDR3 loop reads CASSLRGEGTDTQYF. CDR3 DNA sequence: TGTGCCAGCAGCTTACGGGGGGAGGGCACAGATACGCAGTATTTT.

The chain recombines TRBV9 with TRBJ1-2, with D maybe TRBD1 (5 bases). CDR1 and CDR2 (germline): SGDLS, YYNGEE. The CDR3 consists of 18 residues. The V and J ends lost 0 bases and 2 bases respectively, with 20 bases between them. The CDR3 protein is CASSVAFPAGSGNYGYTF. The CDR3 nucleotides are TGTGCCAGCAGCGTAGCGTTCCCTGCAGGGTCAGGGAACTATGGCTACACCTTC.

The rearrangement joins TRBV19 to TRBJ1-2; TRBD1 might be the D (5 bases). The CDR3 runs to 13 residues. With 3 bases removed from V and 8 bases from J, the gap between germline ends came to 13 bases. The germline V gene has CDR1 LNHDA and CDR2 SQIVND (reference sequence). The chain's CDR3 is CASSIAGQGGYTF. CDR3 DNA: TGTGCCAGTAGTATTGCAGGCCAGGGAGGCTACACCTTC.

The chain has TRBV9 and TRBJ1-1; TRBD1 matches 9 bases. CDR1 and CDR2 (germline): SGDLS, YYNGEE. The CDR3 has 13 residues. V was pared by 0 bases and J by 10 bases, with 4 bases of the junction left unmatched. Written as DNA, the CDR3 is TGTGCCAGCAGCGTAGGGGACAGGGAACGAGCTTTCTTT. Protein product: CASSVGDRERAFF.

The CDR3 spells CASSVDGQAYEQYF. The CDR3 bases are TGTGCCAGCAGCGTCGACGGACAGGCATACGAGCAGTACTTC. This chain connects TRBV7-2 to TRBJ2-7, with 7 nucleotides matching TRBD1. CDR1 and CDR2 from the germline V gene are SGHTA and FQGNSA. The junction had 8 bases not matched to a gene; V was cut back by 5 bases and J by 4 bases. The CDR3 has 14 amino acids.

The chain carries TRBV20-1 and TRBJ2-7; D is unresolved. The germline V gene has CDR1 DFQATT and CDR2 SNEGSKA (reference sequence). Trimming left V 1 base short and J 4 bases short, with 5 bases between. The CDR3 is 11 residues long. This CDR3 is CSARVRYEQYF. In nucleotides, the CDR3 is TGCAGTGCTAGAGTTAGGTACGAGCAGTACTTC.

The V and J genes are TRBV9 and TRBJ2-3, with 9 bases lining up with TRBD2. The junction had 10 bases not matched to a gene; V was cut back by 3 bases and J by 2 bases. Looked up from germline, CDR1 is SGDLS and CDR2 is YYNGEE. This CDR3 contains 17 residues. The CDR3 DNA sequence: TGTGCCAGCAGCGGGGGGCTAGCGGGGTTCTTCACAGATACGCAGTATTTT. This sequence encodes CASSGGLAGFFTDTQYF.

The chain uses TRBV29-1 and TRBJ1-2; no definite D call. The germline CDR1 and CDR2 sequences are SQVTM and ANQGSEA. The CDR3 is 12 amino acids. V dropped 7 bases and J dropped 0 bases, with 9 bases sitting between them. The CDR3 sequence is CSAWGSNYGYTF. CDR3 coding DNA: TGCAGCGCCTGGGGTTCTAACTATGGCTACACCTTC.

This clone was seen many times. The chain has TRBV2 and TRBJ2-2; D perhaps matches TRBD2 (5 bases). Germline-derived CDR1 and CDR2 are SNHLY and FYNNEI. With 0 bases removed from V and 7 bases from J, the gap between germline ends came to 12 bases. The CDR3 spans 15 residues. CDR3 protein: CASSEAHGVGGELFF. CDR3 in DNA: TGTGCCAGCAGTGAAGCTCACGGGGTGGGCGGGGAGCTGTTTTTT.

The chain employs TRBV9 and TRBJ1-5; no reliable D call. The ends were cut back, 3 bases at V and 6 bases at J, with 16 bases in the middle. Germline lookup yields CDR1 SGDLS and CDR2 YYNGEE. The CDR3 spans 15 residues. The CDR3 nucleotides are TGTGCCAGCAGCGCAGACACCAAATGGGGTCAGCCCCAGCATTTT. Protein sequence: CASSADTKWGQPQHF.

J is TRBJ1-5 and V is TRBV30; D remains ambiguous. Germline V gene lookup returns CDR1 GTSNPN and CDR2 SVGIG (reference sequence). Trimming pared 0 bases from V and 1 base from J, leaving 10 bases between. The CDR3 is made up of 15 amino acids. The CDR3 loop reads CAWSVSLVSNQPQHF. CDR3 nucleotides: TGTGCCTGGAGTGTCAGCCTCGTGAGCAATCAGCCCCAGCATTTT.

V usage is TRBV29-1 and J usage is TRBJ2-7, with a weak D call TRBD1 (5 bases). Trimming stripped 7 bases from V and 7 bases from J, with 17 bases between. In germline, CDR1 is SQVTM, CDR2 ANQGSEA. The CDR3 has 12 residues. The chain's CDR3 is CSAEKGVGEQYF. The CDR3 bases are TGCAGCGCGGAAAAAGGGGTCGGGGAGCAGTACTTC.

The rearrangement joins TRBV11-2 to TRBJ2-3; 7 nucleotides line up with TRBD1. With 8 bases clipped from V and 2 bases from J, the junction kept 10 bases outside the gene matches. The CDR3 length is 15 residues. Germline loops: CDR1 SGHAT, CDR2 FQNNGV. The DNA of the CDR3 is TGTGCCAGCGGAAATGGACAGGCAAACACAGATACGCAGTATTTT. This sequence encodes CASGNGQANTDTQYF.

This sequence joins TRBV4-2 and TRBJ1-6, with 7 bases identical to TRBD1. The CDR3 spans 14 residues. Germline V gene sequence: CDR1 LGHNA, CDR2 YNFKEQ. V lost 8 bases, J lost 7 bases, and 8 bases stayed unmatched. CDR3 sequence reads: CASGPGQSNSPLHF. The CDR3 DNA reads as TGTGCCAGCGGACCGGGACAGTCGAATTCACCCCTCCACTTT.

The V and J genes are TRBV30 and TRBJ1-6; 8 bases agree with TRBD1. This CDR3 is 13 amino acids long. The junction had 9 bases not matched to a gene; V was cut back by 3 bases and J by 14 bases. Per germline, CDR1 GTSNPN and CDR2 SVGIG (reference sequence). CDR3 nucleotides: TGTGCCTGGAGCGCAGGACAGGGTATATCCCTCCACTTT. Its translation is CAWSAGQGISLHF.

This rearrangement joins TRBV5-1 to TRBJ2-5; the D gene could be TRBD1 or TRBD2 (5 bases each). The ends were cut back, 3 bases at V and 0 bases at J, with 12 bases in the middle. This CDR3 contains 15 residues. Germline V gene sequence: CDR1 SGHRS, CDR2 YFSETQ. CDR3 bases: TGCGCCAGCAGCTGGGGACGTAGTTACCAAGAGACCCAGTACTTC. Amino acids: CASSWGRSYQETQYF.

CDR3 in amino acids: CASSSTGGRFSYGYTF. The CDR3 region has the DNA TGTGCCAGCAGCTCAACAGGGGGCAGGTTTAGCTATGGCTACACCTTC. The rearrangement joins TRBV7-9 to TRBJ1-2; 9 bases match TRBD1. The CDR3 consists of 16 residues. V was pared by 4 bases and J by 4 bases, with 10 bases of the junction left unmatched. Germline loops: CDR1 SEHNR, CDR2 FQNEAQ (reference sequence).

V is TRBV6-5 and J is TRBJ1-1; maybe TRBD1 (5 bases). Germline CDR1 MNHEY, CDR2 SVGAGI. V was pared by 0 bases and J by 8 bases, with 16 bases between. The CDR3 length is 15 residues. CDR3 sequence: CASSYSNGAAEEAFF. DNA for the CDR3: TGTGCCAGCAGTTACTCGAATGGGGCAGCCGAGGAAGCTTTCTTT.

This clone has just a few counts. This rearrangement joins TRBV29-1 to TRBJ1-2; D possibly corresponds to TRBD1 (5 bases). V lost 4 bases and J 4 bases, leaving 7 bases between the germline ends. The germline V gene has CDR1 SQVTM and CDR2 ANQGSEA. The CDR3 extends over 11 amino acids. The CDR3 DNA reads TGCAGCGTTGCCGGGGCCTATGGCTACACCTTC. Protein: CSVAGAYGYTF.

The genes are TRBV29-1 and TRBJ2-1; D is tentatively TRBD1 or TRBD2 (6 bases each). Between the trimmed V and J ends, which lost 0 bases and 8 bases, there was a span of 11 bases. Germline CDR1 reads SQVTM; CDR2 reads ANQGSEA. The CDR3 totals 13 residues. The CDR3 DNA follows: TGCAGCGTTGAAGAAAGGGGGGTGGATGAGCAGTTCTTC. Translation: CSVEERGVDEQFF.

V is TRBV7-8 and J is TRBJ2-5; TRBD2 aligns across 14 bases. Germline V gene lookup returns CDR1 SGHVS and CDR2 FQNEAQ. This CDR3 is 18 amino acids long. Trimming removed 5 bases from V and 5 bases from J; junction bases left unmatched: 13. The DNA of the CDR3 is TGTGCCAGCAGCCAAAAACCCGGGACTAGCGGGGGCCGGGAGACCCAGTACTTC. Its protein product is CASSQKPGTSGGRETQYF.

This clone was seen more than once but under ten times. CDR3 nucleotides: TGTGCCAGCGGGGGGCTAGCTGAGACCCAGTACTTC. It specifies CASGGLAETQYF. The genes are TRBV2 and TRBJ2-5, with D perhaps being TRBD1 or TRBD2 (6 bases each). Germline V lookup: CDR1 SNHLY, CDR2 FYNNEI. V lost 8 bases to trimming and J lost 5 bases, with 12 bases between them. This CDR3 is 12 amino acids long.

The V and J genes are TRBV30 and TRBJ1-5, with D maybe TRBD1 (5 bases). CDR1 GTSNPN and CDR2 SVGIG come from the germline V gene (reference sequence). The CDR3 has 14 residues. The V end was cut by 2 bases, the J end by 9 bases, with 17 bases between. The CDR3 loop reads CAWSSAGASWPQHF. CDR3 in DNA: TGTGCCTGGAGTTCCGCCGGGGCATCATGGCCCCAGCATTTT.